The T cell receptor (beta chain) under discussion was sequenced for a study of CD8 T cells in ankylosing spondylitis. This clonotype was counted many times. The CDR3 covers 16 residues. In TCRdb, the 5' RACE reads were re-called with MiXCR into one record per CDR3 protein. The table has fewer than 400,000 distinct CDR3 sequences, 14% to 15% seen once. The specimen was blood, either unsorted or a sorted T cell fraction (not recorded which). The sequence derives from a male donor with ankylosing spondylitis or in good health (not recorded which). The chain carries TRBV21-1 and TRBJ2-7. TRBV21-1 is assigned pseudogene status. The CDR3 region has the DNA TGTGCCAGCAGCAAAGCGCCAGGACGGCGGTCCTACGAGCAGTACTTC. The encoded protein is CASSKAPGRRSYEQYF.